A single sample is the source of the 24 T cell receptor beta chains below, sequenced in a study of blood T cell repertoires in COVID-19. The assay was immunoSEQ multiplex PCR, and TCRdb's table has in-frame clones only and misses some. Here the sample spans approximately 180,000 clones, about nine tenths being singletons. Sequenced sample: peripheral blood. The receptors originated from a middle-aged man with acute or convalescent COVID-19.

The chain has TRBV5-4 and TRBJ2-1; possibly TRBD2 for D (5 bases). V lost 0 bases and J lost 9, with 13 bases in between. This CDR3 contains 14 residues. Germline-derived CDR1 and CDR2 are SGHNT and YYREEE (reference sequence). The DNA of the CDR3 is TGTGCCAGCAGCTTGGTGGGTCGGCGGGTTGAGCAGTTCTTC. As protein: CASSLVGRRVEQFF.

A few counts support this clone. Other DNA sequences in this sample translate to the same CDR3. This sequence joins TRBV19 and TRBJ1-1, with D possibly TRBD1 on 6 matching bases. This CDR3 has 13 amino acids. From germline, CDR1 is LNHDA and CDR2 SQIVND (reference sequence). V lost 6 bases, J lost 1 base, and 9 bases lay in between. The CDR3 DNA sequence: TGTGCCAGTAGGCAGACAGGGAACACTGAAGCTTTCTTT. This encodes CASRQTGNTEAFF.

CDR3 sequence reads: CASSNSGTQYF. CDR3 DNA: TGTGCCAGCAGCAACAGTGGGACCCAGTACTTC. The V and J genes are TRBV3-1 (or the pseudogene TRBV3-2) and TRBJ2-5, with D hard to call. Trimming removed 5 bases at V and 7 bases at J, with 8 bases between. Germline V gives CDR1 LGHDT, CDR2 YNNKEL (reference sequence). The CDR3 has 11 residues.

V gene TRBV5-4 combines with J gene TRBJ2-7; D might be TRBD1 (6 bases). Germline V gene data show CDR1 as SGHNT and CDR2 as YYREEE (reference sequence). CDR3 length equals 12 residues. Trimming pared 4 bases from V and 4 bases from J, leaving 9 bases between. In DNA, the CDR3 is TGTGCCAGCAGCCTCAGGGGTTACGAGCAGTACGTC. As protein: CASSLRGYEQYV.

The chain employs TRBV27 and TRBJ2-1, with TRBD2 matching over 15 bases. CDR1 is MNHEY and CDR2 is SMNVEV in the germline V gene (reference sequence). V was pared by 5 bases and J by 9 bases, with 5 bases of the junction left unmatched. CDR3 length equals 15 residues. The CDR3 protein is CASSRTSGGAPEQFF. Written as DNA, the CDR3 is TGTGCCAGCAGTAGGACTAGCGGGGGGGCACCTGAGCAGTTCTTC.

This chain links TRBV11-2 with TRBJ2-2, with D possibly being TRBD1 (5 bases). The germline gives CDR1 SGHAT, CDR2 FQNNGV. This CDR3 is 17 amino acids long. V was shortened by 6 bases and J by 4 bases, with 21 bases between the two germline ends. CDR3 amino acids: CASRQRGVPASTGELFF. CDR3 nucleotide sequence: TGTGCCAGCAGACAAAGGGGTGTACCCGCGAGCACCGGGGAGCTGTTTTTT.

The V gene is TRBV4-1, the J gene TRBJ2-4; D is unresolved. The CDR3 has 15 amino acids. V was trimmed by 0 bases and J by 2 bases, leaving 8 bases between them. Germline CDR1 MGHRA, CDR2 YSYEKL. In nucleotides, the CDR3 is TGCGCCAGCAGCCAAGATGTACAGACCAAAAACATTCAGTACTTC. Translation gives CASSQDVQTKNIQYF.

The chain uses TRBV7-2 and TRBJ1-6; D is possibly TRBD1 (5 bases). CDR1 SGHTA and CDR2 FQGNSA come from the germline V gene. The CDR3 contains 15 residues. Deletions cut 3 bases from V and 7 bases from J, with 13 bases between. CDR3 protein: CASSFVDRGNSPLHF. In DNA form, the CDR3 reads TGTGCCAGCAGCTTTGTAGATCGGGGGAATTCACCCCTCCACTTT.

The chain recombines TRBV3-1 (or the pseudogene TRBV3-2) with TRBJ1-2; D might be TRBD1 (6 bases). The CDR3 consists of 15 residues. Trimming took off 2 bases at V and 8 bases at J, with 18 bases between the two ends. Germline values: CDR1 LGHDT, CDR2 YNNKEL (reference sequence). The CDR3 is CASSQNRVWGMGYTF. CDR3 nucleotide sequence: TGTGCCAGCAGCCAAAACAGGGTCTGGGGGATGGGCTACACCTTC.

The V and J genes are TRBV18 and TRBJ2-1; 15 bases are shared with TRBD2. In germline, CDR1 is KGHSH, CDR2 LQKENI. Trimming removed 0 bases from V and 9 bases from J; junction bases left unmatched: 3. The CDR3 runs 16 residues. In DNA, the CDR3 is TGTGCCAGCTCACCACCGGGACTAGCGGGAGGTGGTGAGCAGTTCTTC. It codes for CASSPPGLAGGGEQFF.

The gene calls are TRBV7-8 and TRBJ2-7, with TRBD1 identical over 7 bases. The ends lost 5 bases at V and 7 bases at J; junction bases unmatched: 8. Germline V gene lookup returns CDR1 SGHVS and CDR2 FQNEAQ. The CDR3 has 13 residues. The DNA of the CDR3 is TGTGCCAGCAGCGAAACAGGGGCGAGAGAGCAGTACTTC. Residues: CASSETGAREQYF.

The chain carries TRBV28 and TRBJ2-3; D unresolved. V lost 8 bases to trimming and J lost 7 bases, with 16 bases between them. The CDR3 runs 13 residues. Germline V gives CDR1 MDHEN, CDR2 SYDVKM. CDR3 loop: CASHSSDSYTQYF. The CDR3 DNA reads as TGTGCCAGCCATTCCAGCGATTCGTATACGCAGTATTTT.

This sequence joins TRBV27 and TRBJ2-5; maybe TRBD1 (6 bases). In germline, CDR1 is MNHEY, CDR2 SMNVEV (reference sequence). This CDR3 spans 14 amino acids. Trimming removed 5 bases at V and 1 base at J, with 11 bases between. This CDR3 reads CASSTGRFQETQYF. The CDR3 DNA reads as TGTGCCAGCAGTACAGGGCGGTTCCAAGAGACCCAGTACTTC.

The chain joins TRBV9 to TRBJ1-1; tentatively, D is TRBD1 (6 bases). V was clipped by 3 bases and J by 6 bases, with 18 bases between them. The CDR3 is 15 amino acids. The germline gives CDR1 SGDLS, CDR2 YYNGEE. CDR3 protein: CASSAGQSFGAEAFF. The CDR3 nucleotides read TGTGCCAGCAGCGCCGGACAGTCATTCGGAGCTGAAGCTTTCTTT. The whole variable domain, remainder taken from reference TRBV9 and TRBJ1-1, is DSGVTQTPKHLITATGQRVTLRCSPRSGDLSVYWYQQSLDQGLQFLIQYYNGEERAKGNILERFSAQQFPDLHSELNLSSLELGDSALYFCASSAGQSFGAEAFFGQGTRLTVV.

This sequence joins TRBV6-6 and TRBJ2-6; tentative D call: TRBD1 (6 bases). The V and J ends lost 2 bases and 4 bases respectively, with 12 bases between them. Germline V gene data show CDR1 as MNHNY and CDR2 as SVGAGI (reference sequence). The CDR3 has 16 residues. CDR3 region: CASSYGHRAGANVLTF. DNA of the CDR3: TGTGCCAGCAGTTACGGACACAGGGCAGGGGCCAACGTCCTGACTTTC.

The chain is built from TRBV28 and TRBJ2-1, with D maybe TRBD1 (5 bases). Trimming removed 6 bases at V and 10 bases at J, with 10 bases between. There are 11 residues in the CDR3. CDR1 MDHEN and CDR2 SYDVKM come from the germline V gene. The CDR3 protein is CASSRDREQFF. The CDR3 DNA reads TGTGCCAGCAGCCGTGACAGAGAGCAGTTCTTC.

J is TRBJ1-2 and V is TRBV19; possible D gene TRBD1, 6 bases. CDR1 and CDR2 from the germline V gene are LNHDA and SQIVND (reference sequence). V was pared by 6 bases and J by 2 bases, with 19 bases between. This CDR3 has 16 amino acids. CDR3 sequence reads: CASSSRIIQGNYGYTF. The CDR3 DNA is TGTGCCAGTAGCTCAAGAATTATCCAGGGGAACTATGGCTACACCTTC.

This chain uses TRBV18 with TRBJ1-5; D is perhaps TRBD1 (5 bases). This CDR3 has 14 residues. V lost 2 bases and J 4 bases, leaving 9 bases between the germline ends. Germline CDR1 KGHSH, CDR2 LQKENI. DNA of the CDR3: TGTGCCAGCTCACCAGTCAGGGAAAATCAGCCCCAGCATTTT. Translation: CASSPVRENQPQHF.

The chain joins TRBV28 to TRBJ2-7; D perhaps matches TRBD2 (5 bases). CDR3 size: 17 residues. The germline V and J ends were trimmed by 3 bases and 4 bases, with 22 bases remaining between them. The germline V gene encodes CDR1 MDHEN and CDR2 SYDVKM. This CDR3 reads CASSFRTAQRGRYEQYF. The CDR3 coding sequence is TGTGCCAGCAGTTTCAGGACTGCTCAACGGGGTCGGTACGAGCAGTACTTC. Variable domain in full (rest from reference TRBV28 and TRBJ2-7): DVKVTQSSRYLVKRTGEKVFLECVQDMDHENMFWYRQDPGLGLRLIYFSYDVKMKEKGDIPEGYSVSREKKERFSLILESASTNQTSMYLCASSFRTAQRGRYEQYFGPGTRLTVT.

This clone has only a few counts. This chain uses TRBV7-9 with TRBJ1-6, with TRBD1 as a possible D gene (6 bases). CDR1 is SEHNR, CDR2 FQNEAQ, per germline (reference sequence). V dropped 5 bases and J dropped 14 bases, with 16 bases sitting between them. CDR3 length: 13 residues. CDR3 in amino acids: CASSPRGGLTLHF. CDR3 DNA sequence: TGTGCCAGCAGCCCGCGCGGGGGGCTGACCCTCCACTTT.

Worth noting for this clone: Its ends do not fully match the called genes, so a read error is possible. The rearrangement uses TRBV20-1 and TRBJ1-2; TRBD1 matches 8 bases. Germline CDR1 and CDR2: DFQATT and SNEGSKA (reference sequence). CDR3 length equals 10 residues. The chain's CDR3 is CSARVGTGHF. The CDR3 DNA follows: TGCAGTGCTAGAGTGGGGACAGGCCACTTC.

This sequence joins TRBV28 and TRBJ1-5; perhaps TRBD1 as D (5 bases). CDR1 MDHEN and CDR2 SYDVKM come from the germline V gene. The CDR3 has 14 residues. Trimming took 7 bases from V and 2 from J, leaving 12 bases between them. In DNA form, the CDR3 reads TGTGCCAGCACCTGGGGACTGGGCAATCAGCCCCAGCATTTT. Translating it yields CASTWGLGNQPQHF.

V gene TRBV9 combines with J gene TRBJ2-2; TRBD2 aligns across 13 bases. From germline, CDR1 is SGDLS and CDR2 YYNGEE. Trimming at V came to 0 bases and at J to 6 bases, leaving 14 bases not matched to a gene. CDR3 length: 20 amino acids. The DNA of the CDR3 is TGTGCCAGCAGCGTAGGGGCCCCGGGACTAGCGGGACCACGGGCCGGGGAGCTGTTTTTT. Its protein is CASSVGAPGLAGPRAGELFF. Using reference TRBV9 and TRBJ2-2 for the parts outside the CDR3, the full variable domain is DSGVTQTPKHLITATGQRVTLRCSPRSGDLSVYWYQQSLDQGLQFLIQYYNGEERAKGNILERFSAQQFPDLHSELNLSSLELGDSALYFCASSVGAPGLAGPRAGELFFGEGSRLTVL.

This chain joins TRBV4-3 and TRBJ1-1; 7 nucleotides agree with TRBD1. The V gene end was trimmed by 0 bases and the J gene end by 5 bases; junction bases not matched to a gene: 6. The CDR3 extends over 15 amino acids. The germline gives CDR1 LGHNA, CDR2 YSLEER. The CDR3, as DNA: TGCGCCAGCAGCCAAGACCCAGGGGGGAGGACTGAAGCTTTCTTT. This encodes CASSQDPGGRTEAFF.